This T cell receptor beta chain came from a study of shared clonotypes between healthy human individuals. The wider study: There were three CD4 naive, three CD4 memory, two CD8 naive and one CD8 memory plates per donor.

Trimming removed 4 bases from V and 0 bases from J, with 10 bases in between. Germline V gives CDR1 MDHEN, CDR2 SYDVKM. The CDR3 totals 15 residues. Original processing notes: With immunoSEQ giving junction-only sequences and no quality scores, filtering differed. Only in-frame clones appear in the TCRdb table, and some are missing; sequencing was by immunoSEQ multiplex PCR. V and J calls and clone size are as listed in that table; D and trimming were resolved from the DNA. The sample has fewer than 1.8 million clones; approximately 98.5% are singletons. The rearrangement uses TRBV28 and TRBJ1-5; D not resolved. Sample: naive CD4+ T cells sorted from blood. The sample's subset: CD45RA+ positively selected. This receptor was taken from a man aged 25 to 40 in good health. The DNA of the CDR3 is TGTGCCAGCAGTTGGACGGACCCTAGCAATCAGCCCCAGCATTTT. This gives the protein CASSWTDPSNQPQHF.